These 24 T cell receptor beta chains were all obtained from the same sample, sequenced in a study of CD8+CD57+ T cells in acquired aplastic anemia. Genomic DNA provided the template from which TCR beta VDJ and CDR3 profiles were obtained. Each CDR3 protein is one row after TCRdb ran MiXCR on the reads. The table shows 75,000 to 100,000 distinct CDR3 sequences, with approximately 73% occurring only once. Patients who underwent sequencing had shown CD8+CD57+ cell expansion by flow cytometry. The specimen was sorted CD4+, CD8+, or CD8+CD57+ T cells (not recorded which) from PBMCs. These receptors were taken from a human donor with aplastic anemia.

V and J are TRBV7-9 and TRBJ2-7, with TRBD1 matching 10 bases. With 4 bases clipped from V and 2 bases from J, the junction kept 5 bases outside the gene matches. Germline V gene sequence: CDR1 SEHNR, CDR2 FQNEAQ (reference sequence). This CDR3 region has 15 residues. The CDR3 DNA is TGTGCCAGCAGCTCGGGACAGGGGCTTACCTACGAGCAGTACTTC. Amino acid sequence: CASSSGQGLTYEQYF.

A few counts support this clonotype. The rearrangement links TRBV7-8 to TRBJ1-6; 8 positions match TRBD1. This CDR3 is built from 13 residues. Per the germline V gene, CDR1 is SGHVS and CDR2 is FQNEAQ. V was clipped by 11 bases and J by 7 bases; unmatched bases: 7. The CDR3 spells CAGQGQSNSPLHF. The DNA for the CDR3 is TGTGCCGGACAGGGACAGTCAAATTCACCCCTCCACTTT.

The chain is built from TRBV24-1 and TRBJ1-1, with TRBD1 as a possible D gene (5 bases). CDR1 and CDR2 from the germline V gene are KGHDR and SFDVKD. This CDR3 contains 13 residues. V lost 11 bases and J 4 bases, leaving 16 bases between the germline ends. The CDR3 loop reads CASSLAGPTEAFF. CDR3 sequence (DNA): TGTGCCAGCAGCTTAGCAGGGCCCACTGAAGCTTTCTTT.

The CDR3 nucleotides read TGTGCCAGCAGTTACGAAAGCAGGCTTTCACCCCTCCACTTT. Protein product: CASSYESRLSPLHF. V is TRBV6-5 and J is TRBJ1-6, with D hard to call. This CDR3 has 14 amino acids. CDR1 is MNHEY, CDR2 SVGAGI, per germline. With 2 bases removed from V and 9 bases from J, the gap between germline ends came to 11 bases.

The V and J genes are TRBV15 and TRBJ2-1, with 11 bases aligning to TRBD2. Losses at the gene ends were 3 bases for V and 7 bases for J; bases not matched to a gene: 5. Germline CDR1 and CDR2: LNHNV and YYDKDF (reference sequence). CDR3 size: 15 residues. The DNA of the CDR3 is TGTGCCACCAGCAGGGGTAGCGGGGGGGTGAATGAGCAGTTCTTC. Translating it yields CATSRGSGGVNEQFF.

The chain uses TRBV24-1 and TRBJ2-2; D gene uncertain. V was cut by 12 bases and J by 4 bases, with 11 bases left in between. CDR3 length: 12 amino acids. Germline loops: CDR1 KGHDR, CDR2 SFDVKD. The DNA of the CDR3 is TGTGCCGGGTCCTCGGGCACCGGGGAGCTGTTTTTT. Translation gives CAGSSGTGELFF.

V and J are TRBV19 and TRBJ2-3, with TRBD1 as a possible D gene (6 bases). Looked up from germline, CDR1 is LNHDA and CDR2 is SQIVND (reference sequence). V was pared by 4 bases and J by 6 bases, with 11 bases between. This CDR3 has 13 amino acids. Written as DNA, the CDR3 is TGTGCCAGTAGTAACAGGGTCGGCGATACGCAGTATTTT. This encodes CASSNRVGDTQYF.

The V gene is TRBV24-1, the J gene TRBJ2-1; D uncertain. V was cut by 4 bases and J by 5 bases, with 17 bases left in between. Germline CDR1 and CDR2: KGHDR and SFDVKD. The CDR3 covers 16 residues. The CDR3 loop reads CATSDLSVRGNNEQFF. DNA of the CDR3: TGTGCCACCAGTGACCTCAGCGTGCGCGGCAACAATGAGCAGTTCTTC.

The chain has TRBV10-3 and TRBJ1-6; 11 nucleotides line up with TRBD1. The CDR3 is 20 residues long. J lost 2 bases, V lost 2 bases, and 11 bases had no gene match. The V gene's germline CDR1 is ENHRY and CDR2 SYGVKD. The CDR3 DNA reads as TGTGCCATCAGTGAGCGGCGGACAGGGGGCATAAGCGCCTATAATTCACCCCTCCACTTT. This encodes CAISERRTGGISAYNSPLHF.

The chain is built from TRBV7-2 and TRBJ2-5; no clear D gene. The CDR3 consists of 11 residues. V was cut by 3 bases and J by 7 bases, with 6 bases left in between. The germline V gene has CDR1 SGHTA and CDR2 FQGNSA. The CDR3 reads CASSLASTQYF. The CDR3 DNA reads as TGTGCCAGCAGCTTGGCGTCGACCCAGTACTTC.

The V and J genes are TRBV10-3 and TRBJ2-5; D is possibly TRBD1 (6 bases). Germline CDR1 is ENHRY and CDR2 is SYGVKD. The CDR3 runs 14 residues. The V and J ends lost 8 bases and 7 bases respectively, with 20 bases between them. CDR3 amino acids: CAIGWDNDLATQYF. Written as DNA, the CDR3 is TGTGCCATCGGGTGGGACAACGACCTGGCGACCCAGTACTTC.

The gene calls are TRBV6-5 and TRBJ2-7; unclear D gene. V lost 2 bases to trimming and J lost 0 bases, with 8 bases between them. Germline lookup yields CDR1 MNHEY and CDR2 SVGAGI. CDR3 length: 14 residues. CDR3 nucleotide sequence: TGTGCCAGCAGTTACGCATCGTCCTCCTACGAGCAGTACTTC. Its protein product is CASSYASSSYEQYF.

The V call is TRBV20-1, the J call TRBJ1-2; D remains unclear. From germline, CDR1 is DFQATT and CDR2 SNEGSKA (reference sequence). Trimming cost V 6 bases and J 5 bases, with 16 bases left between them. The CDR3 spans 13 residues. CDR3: CSAQRGGPYGYTF. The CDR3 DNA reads TGCAGTGCCCAGAGAGGAGGACCGTATGGCTACACCTTC.

CDR3: CSAPPPNSYEQYF. The CDR3 DNA sequence: TGCAGTGCCCCCCCGCCGAATTCCTACGAGCAGTACTTC. The genes are TRBV20-1 and TRBJ2-7; no definite D call. CDR1 and CDR2 from the germline V gene are DFQATT and SNEGSKA (reference sequence). The CDR3 has 13 amino acids. Trimming shortened V by 6 bases and J by 1 base, and 13 bases separated the two germline ends.

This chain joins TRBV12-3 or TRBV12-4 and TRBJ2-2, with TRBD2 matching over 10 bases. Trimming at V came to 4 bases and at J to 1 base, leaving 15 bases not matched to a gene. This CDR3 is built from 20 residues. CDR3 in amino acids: CASSSQPRTSGNRNTGELFF. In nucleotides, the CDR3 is TGTGCCAGCAGTTCCCAACCCCGGACTAGCGGAAACAGGAACACCGGGGAGCTGTTTTTT.

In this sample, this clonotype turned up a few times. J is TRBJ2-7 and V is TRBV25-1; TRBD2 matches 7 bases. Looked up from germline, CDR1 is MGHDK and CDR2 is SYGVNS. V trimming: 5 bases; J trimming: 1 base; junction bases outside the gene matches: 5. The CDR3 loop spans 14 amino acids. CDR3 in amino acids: CASSFGGGSYEQYF. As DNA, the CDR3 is TGTGCCAGCAGTTTTGGGGGAGGGTCCTACGAGCAGTACTTC.

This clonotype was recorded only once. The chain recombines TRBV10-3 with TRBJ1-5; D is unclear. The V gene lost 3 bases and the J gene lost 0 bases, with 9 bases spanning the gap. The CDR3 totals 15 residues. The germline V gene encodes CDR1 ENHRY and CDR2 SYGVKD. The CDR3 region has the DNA TGTGCCATCAGTGATAGTCAGGCTAGCAATCAGCCCCAGCATTTT. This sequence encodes CAISDSQASNQPQHF.

The CDR3 protein is CASSPRVPVRTEAFF. In nucleotides, the CDR3 is TGTGCCAGCAGCCCCCGGGTCCCAGTCAGGACAGAAGCTTTCTTT. The rearrangement uses TRBV12-3 or TRBV12-4 and TRBJ1-1; possibly TRBD1 for D (5 bases). The V and J ends lost 6 bases and 8 bases respectively, with 22 bases between them. This CDR3 spans 15 amino acids.

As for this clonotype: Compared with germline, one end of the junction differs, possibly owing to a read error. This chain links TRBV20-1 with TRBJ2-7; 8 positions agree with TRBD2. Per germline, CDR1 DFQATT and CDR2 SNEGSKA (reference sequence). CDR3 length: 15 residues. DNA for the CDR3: TGCAGTGCTAGAGCTACCGGGACTAGACTTTACGAGCGGTACTTC. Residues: CSARATGTRLYERYF.

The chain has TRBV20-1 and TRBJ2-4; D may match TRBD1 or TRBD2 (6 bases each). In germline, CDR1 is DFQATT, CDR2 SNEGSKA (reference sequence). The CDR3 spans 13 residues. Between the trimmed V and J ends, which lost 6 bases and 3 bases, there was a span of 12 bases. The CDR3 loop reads CSAPGAGKNIQYF. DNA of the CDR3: TGCAGTGCCCCGGGGGCTGGCAAAAACATTCAGTACTTC.

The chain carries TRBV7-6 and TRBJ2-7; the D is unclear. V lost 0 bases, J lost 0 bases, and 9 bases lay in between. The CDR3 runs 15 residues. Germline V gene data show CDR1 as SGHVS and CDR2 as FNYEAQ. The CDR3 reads CASSLAGSSSYEQYF. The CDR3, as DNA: TGTGCCAGCAGCTTAGCGGGCAGTAGCTCCTACGAGCAGTACTTC. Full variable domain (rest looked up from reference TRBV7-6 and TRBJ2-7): GAGVSQSPRYKVTKRGQDVALRCDPISGHVSLYWYRQALGQGPEFLTYFNYEAQQDKSGLPNDRFSAERPEGSISTLTIQRTEQRDSAMYRCASSLAGSSSYEQYFGPGTRLTVT.

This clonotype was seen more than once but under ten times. The chain's CDR3 is CASSPSTYGETQYF. The CDR3 nucleotides are TGTGCCAGTAGTCCCTCTACGTACGGAGAGACCCAGTACTTC. The chain links TRBV19 to TRBJ2-5; D unclear. The V gene's germline CDR1 is LNHDA and CDR2 SQIVND (reference sequence). V was shortened by 5 bases and J by 4 bases, with 14 bases between the two germline ends. The CDR3 runs 14 residues.

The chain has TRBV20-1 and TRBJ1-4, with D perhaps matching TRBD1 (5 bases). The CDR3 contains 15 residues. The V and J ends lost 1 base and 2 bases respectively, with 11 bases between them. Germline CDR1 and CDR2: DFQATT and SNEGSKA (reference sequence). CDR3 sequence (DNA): TGCAGTGCTAGAGGAAACGGGGCTACTAATGAAAAACTGTTTTTT. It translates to CSARGNGATNEKLFF.

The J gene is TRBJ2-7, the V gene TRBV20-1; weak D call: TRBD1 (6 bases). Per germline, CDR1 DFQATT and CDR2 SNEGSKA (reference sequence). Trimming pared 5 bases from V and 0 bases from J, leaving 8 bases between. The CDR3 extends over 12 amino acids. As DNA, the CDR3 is TGCAGTGCTCGGGACACCTCCTACGAGCAGTACTTC. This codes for CSARDTSYEQYF.